The T cell receptor beta chain described here comes from a study of T cell repertoires in cytomegalovirus infection (dated by TCRdb to between 2018 and 2021). At the level of the whole study: Peptide stimulations targeted recently identified HLA-C-restricted CMV epitopes, whose presentation resists viral immunomodulation, together with well-studied HLA-B-restricted epitopes. Donor HLA type was relevant to the analysis, because carriage of CMV infection together with the matching HLA type was indicated by public TCR beta signatures.

Broader findings and caveats from the paper: The ex vivo response was dominated by HLA-C-restricted CMV-specific TCR beta clonotypes, which also provided the single most frequent clonotype in two of eight donors. In both this cohort and an independent cohort of some 350 donors, the cumulative frequency of public TCR beta family members distinguished carriers of CMV infection plus the relevant HLA type.

Data came from an Illumina HiSeq 1500. TCRdb's own reprocessing of the public reads used fastp at Q25 and MiXCR and kept productive beta chains. Each CDR3 protein appears once, grouped with its most common genes and DNA. The sample contains roughly 800,000 distinct CDR3 sequences, around 29% of them found a single time. Roughly 14% of the sample comes from the top ten. This clonotype appeared a few times. The antigen this receptor binds is unknown. The record has no base qualities; no much larger clone is one base away. Cut back by 3 bases and 2 bases, the V and J ends lie 10 bases apart. From the cysteine up to the phenylalanine, the CDR3 has a length of 15 residues. Only the CDR3 part of the read is kept: 45 bases, read in frame from the first base. The germline V gene provides CDR1 KGHSH and CDR2 LQKENI. In light of the paper, this sample's treatment or condition label describes: in vitro stimulation with specific CMV peptide epitopes to enrich CMV-specific T cells.

The sample here was cultured CD8+ T cells from PBMCs, taken from culture after CMV antigen stimulation. The V and J genes are TRBV18 and TRBJ2-2; TRBD1 is possibly the D segment (6 matching bases). The TCR comes from a human donor in good health (CMV status not recorded). Some clones in this sample may be carry-over from other donors' samples. The encoded CDR3 is CASSPGHQNTGELFF. In nucleotide form, the sequence is TGTGCCAGCTCACCGGGACACCAAAACACCGGGGAGCTGTTTTTT.